What follows is one T cell receptor (beta chain) and its context. Its specificity is unknown. Germline-derived CDR1 and CDR2 are LGHNA and YNFKEQ. This CDR3 contains 18 residues. The data were taken from a study of blood T cells in healthy people across ages. Study-wide results and caveats: The percentage of naive T cells correlated strongly with TCR beta diversity.

The use of a sample-barcoded 5' primer and a J-beta primer mix characterized a second PCR of roughly 7 to 12 cycles. Each sample yielded at least 3 million CDR3-containing paired-end reads. TCRdb reanalysed the 5' RACE reads using MiXCR and keeps one entry per CDR3 protein. The table shows 890,000 or so distinct CDR3 sequences, with 62% occurring only once. The V call is TRBV4-2, the J call TRBJ2-7; 7 nucleotides agree with TRBD2. Matching the DNA end better, TRBJ2-5 makes the J call doubtful. The receptor's source is a man younger than 40 in good health. Specimen: blood. The CDR3 region is CASSQVLGGRAGKETQYF. As DNA, the CDR3 is TGTGCCAGCAGCCAAGTCTTGGGGGGACGAGCGGGGAAAGAGACCCAGTACTTC.